This TCR beta chain was recovered during a study of blood T cell repertoires in COVID-19. Study in general: Italy, Spain and the United States were the sources of the convalescent and acute COVID-19 samples. In each case, the material was cDNA or gDNA derived from T cells, B-cell-depleted T cells, or PBMCs.

The CDR3 has 15 amino acids. CDR1 LGHNA and CDR2 YNFKEQ come from the germline V gene. The ends lost 4 bases at V and 6 bases at J; junction bases unmatched: 5. A few counts support this clone. Per the study methods: Reference gene primer amplification gave nucleated cell count estimates. Sequencing was performed with immunoSEQ multiplex PCR; in TCRdb, only in-frame clones are kept and a portion is missing. For V, J and clone size, that table is used; D and trimming come from the DNA. The repertoire holds 160,000 or so clones, with 86% as singletons. The chain combines TRBV4-2 with TRBJ2-2; 10 bases agree with TRBD2. Material: peripheral blood. The receptor was isolated from a woman in her 70s with acute or convalescent COVID-19. CDR3 region: CASSPSGRGSGELFF. The CDR3 DNA follows: TGTGCCAGCAGCCCCAGCGGGAGGGGCTCCGGGGAGCTGTTTTTT.